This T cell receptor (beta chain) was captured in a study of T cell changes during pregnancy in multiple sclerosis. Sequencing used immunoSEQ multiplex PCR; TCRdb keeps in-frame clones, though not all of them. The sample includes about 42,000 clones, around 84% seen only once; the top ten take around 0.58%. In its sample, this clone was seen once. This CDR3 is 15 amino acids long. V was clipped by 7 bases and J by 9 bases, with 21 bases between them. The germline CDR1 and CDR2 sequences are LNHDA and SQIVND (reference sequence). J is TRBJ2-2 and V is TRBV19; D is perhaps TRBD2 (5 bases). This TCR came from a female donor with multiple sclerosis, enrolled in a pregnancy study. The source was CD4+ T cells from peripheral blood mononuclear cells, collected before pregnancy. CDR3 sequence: CASTMPGLEVRELFF. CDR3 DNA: TGTGCCAGTACCATGCCAGGACTCGAGGTCCGGGAGCTGTTTTTT. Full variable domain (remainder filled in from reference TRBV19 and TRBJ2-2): DGGITQSPKYLFRKEGQNVTLSCEQNLNHDAMYWYRQDPGQGLRLIYYSQIVNDFQKGDIAEGYSVSREKKESFPLTVTSAQKNPTAFYLCASTMPGLEVRELFFGEGSRLTVL.